The 15 T cell receptor beta chains presented below share a single source sample, sequenced in a study of regulatory T cells in long-lasting Graves disease. The TCR beta library used iRepertoire HTBI primers with Arm-PCR amplification of CDR3. TCRdb processed the multiplex PCR reads anew with MiXCR; each CDR3 protein has one entry. In the table there are 620,000 or so distinct CDR3 sequences, less than 20% of which are singletons. This sample's time point: newly diagnosed GD, antithyroid drugs for less than 3 months. TCR sequences were obtained from RNA taken from PBMCs. The data also belong to a second study, concerning T cells in Graves' hyperthyroidism and ophthalmopathy.

The material sequenced was peripheral blood mononuclear cells (PBMCs), taken at new diagnosis, from a patient treated with antithyroid drugs. These receptors all stem from a woman in her 30s with Graves disease.

This clonotype was seen at least ten times. The chain joins TRBV20-1 to TRBJ2-5, with D unclear. Germline loops: CDR1 DFQATT, CDR2 SNEGSKA (reference sequence). Trimming cost V 2 bases and J 0 bases, with 13 bases left between them. The CDR3 runs 15 residues. CDR3 nucleotides: TGCAGTGCTAGAAGGGCAGGATCGTACCAAGAGACCCAGTACTTC. This translates into CSARRAGSYQETQYF.

This clonotype came up many times. The chain recombines TRBV28 with TRBJ1-1, with TRBD1 matching 7 bases. Germline V gene data show CDR1 as MDHEN and CDR2 as SYDVKM. The CDR3 is made up of 13 amino acids. Trimming cost V 6 bases and J 7 bases; bases outside gene matches: 8. The CDR3 DNA reads TGTGCCAGCAGGGACACGAACAGGGGTGAAGCTTTCTTT. Translating it yields CASRDTNRGEAFF.

In this sample, this clonotype turned up a few times. The chain couples TRBV30 to TRBJ2-4; 8 positions match TRBD2. CDR1 and CDR2 from the germline V gene are GTSNPN and SVGIG (reference sequence). Trimming at V came to 2 bases and at J to 2 bases, leaving 8 bases not matched to a gene. CDR3 length: 16 residues. The CDR3 spells CAWSLKREQPKNIQYF. Here the CDR3 DNA reads TGTGCCTGGAGTTTAAAGCGGGAGCAACCCAAAAACATTCAGTACTTC.

In this sample, this clonotype turned up a few times. The chain couples TRBV9 to TRBJ2-1; a possible D gene is TRBD2 (5 bases). V lost 0 bases to trimming and J lost 8 bases, with 18 bases between them. Germline V gene sequence: CDR1 SGDLS, CDR2 YYNGEE. The CDR3 extends over 16 amino acids. CDR3 protein: CASSVGRLAVGDEQFF. CDR3 nucleotide sequence: TGTGCCAGCAGCGTAGGTCGTCTAGCAGTCGGGGATGAGCAGTTCTTC. Using reference TRBV9 and TRBJ2-1 for the parts outside the CDR3, the full variable domain is DSGVTQTPKHLITATGQRVTLRCSPRSGDLSVYWYQQSLDQGLQFLIQYYNGEERAKGNILERFSAQQFPDLHSELNLSSLELGDSALYFCASSVGRLAVGDEQFFGPGTRLTVL.

Notes on this clonotype: This may stem from a read error, because a much larger clone lies one nucleotide away. The V and J genes are TRBV29-1 and TRBJ1-2; no clear D. This CDR3 has 14 amino acids. From germline, CDR1 is SQVTM and CDR2 ANQGSEA. The DNA of the CDR3 is TGCAACGTTGAAAGTAGGGCGGTGGACTATGGCTACACCTTC. It specifies CNVESRAVDYGYTF.

This clonotype turned up a few times. The chain combines TRBV29-1 with TRBJ1-2; D gene uncertain. Trimming removed 4 bases from V and 11 bases from J, with 17 bases in between. The length of the CDR3 is 12 residues. Looked up from germline, CDR1 is SQVTM and CDR2 is ANQGSEA. CDR3 nucleotides: TGCAGCGTTGCTCTCATCGTGGAGGGTTACACCTTC. This sequence encodes CSVALIVEGYTF.

The sample holds many counts of this clonotype. CDR3 region: CASSARGGGEALNEQFF. The CDR3 nucleotides are TGTGCCAGCAGCGCCCGCGGAGGGGGGGAAGCTCTCAATGAGCAGTTCTTC. The chain couples TRBV9 to TRBJ2-1, with D tentatively TRBD2 (7 bases). This CDR3 comprises 17 residues. The germline V and J ends were trimmed by 3 bases and 6 bases, with 22 bases remaining between them. Germline V gene sequence: CDR1 SGDLS, CDR2 YYNGEE.

This clonotype was seen a few times. The rearrangement joins TRBV19 to TRBJ2-1; 7 positions match TRBD1. The germline V gene has CDR1 LNHDA and CDR2 SQIVND (reference sequence). The J segment lost 0 bases and the V segment lost 1 base, leaving 12 bases of the junction unmatched. The CDR3 is made up of 19 amino acids. The CDR3 sequence: CASSIGQGNPRSSYNEQFF. For the CDR3, the DNA is TGTGCCAGTAGTATAGGACAGGGAAACCCCAGGAGCTCCTACAATGAGCAGTTCTTC.

As regards this clonotype: This may be a read error, as it is one base from a much larger clone. The genes are TRBV4-2 and TRBJ1-1; TRBD1 agrees at 7 bases. Germline CDR1 is LGHNA and CDR2 is YNFKEQ. V trimming: 3 bases; J trimming: 0 bases; junction bases outside the gene matches: 4. This CDR3 has 15 amino acids. The CDR3, as DNA: TGTGCCAGCAGCCAGACCGGGACAGTGAACACTGAAGCTTTCTTT. It codes for CASSQTGTVNTEAFF.

Many counts were recorded for this clonotype. The chain couples TRBV2 to TRBJ2-1, with D possibly being TRBD2 (5 bases). The CDR3 has 13 amino acids. Germline V CDR1 and CDR2: SNHLY, FYNNEI. The V and J ends lost 6 bases and 8 bases respectively, with 14 bases between them. The CDR3 reads CASRISLAYEQFF. For the CDR3, the DNA is TGTGCCAGCAGAATCTCTCTAGCTTATGAGCAGTTCTTC. The full variable domain, with the rest looked up from reference TRBV2 and TRBJ2-1, is EPEVTQTPSHQVTQMGQEVILRCVPISNHLYFYWYRQILGQKVEFLVSFYNNEISEKSEIFDDQFSVERPDGSNFTLKIRSTKLEDSAMYFCASRISLAYEQFFGPGTRLTVL.

V gene TRBV29-1 combines with J gene TRBJ2-5; 11 bases agree with TRBD2. The V and J ends lost 2 bases and 2 bases, in that order; junction bases with no gene match: 4. The CDR3 runs to 15 residues. Germline values: CDR1 SQVTM, CDR2 ANQGSEA. Written as DNA, the CDR3 is TGCAGCGTTGAATATAGCGGGAGGGTTCAAGAGACCCAGTACTTC. Translated, it gives CSVEYSGRVQETQYF. Based on the CDR3 plus reference TRBV29-1 and TRBJ2-5, the full variable domain is SAVISQKPSRDICQRGTSLTIQCQVDSQVTMMFWYRQQPGQSLTLIATANQGSEATYESGFVIDKFPISRPNLTFSTLTVSNMSPEDSSIYLCSVEYSGRVQETQYFGPGTRLLVL.

This clonotype was observed a handful of times. Given a much more abundant clone one base away, this may be a read error. V usage is TRBV20-1 and J usage is TRBJ1-2, with a possible D match to TRBD1 (6 bases). The CDR3 contains 16 residues. CDR1 DFQATT and CDR2 SNEGSKA come from the germline V gene (reference sequence). CDR3 sequence reads: CSARSAGAVRNYGHTF. CDR3 coding DNA: TGCAGTGCTAGGTCGGCGGGGGCGGTTAGGAACTATGGCCACACCTTC.

This clonotype came up many times. The CDR3 is CASSFSGTTGELFF. CDR3 sequence (DNA): TGTGCCAGCAGTTTCTCGGGCACGACCGGGGAGCTGTTTTTT. The V gene is TRBV12-3 or TRBV12-4, the J gene TRBJ2-2; D unresolved. The CDR3 is made up of 14 amino acids. The V end was cut by 3 bases, the J end by 5 bases, with 10 bases between.

The J gene is TRBJ1-6, the V gene TRBV12-3 or TRBV12-4; 7 positions agree with TRBD1. The CDR3 is made up of 14 amino acids. V trimming: 6 bases; J trimming: 7 bases; junction bases outside the gene matches: 6. This CDR3 reads CASRPGTANSPLHF. The CDR3, as DNA: TGTGCCAGCAGGCCCGGGACAGCCAATTCACCCCTCCACTTT.

This clonotype was counted ten times or more. V and J are TRBV2 and TRBJ2-3; 9 nucleotides agree with TRBD2. This CDR3 region has 17 residues. The V and J ends lost 1 base and 4 bases, in that order; junction bases with no gene match: 9. Per germline, CDR1 SNHLY and CDR2 FYNNEI. The CDR3 DNA is TGTGCCAGCAGTGAAGGTCCTAGCGGGATCGGGGCAGATACGCAGTATTTT. The encoded protein is CASSEGPSGIGADTQYF.